This TCR beta chain originates from a study of blood T cell repertoires in COVID-19 (dated by TCRdb to the early 2020s). Background on the whole study: Samples from collaborators originated in the United States, Italy and Spain and spanned both the acute and convalescent phases of COVID-19. The material from the prospective study consisted of cDNA or gDNA derived from T cells, B-cell-depleted T cells, or PBMCs. Deeply sampled blood TCRbeta repertoires from subjects exposed to, actively infected with, or recovered from COVID-19 were included in the dataset. The repertoires were released in a freely available public database intended as a resource for research on the immune response to SARS-CoV-2. Samples came from the ongoing ImmuneRACE study (first 160 participants) plus 1,254 subjects from 6 global collaborators. Nearly every sample came with metadata listing a de-identified subject ID, COVID-19 status, age in years and sex. Where available, HLA class I and class II types were obtained from metadata supplied by the sample provider rather than from assay-based typing.

TCRbeta CDR3 regions were amplified from genomic DNA using the immunoSEQ Assay, a bias-controlled multiplex PCR. The original pipeline was this. Nucleated cell counts per sample were estimated from amplification of reference gene primers within the assay. To quantify the absolute abundance of each unique TCRbeta CDR3 rearrangement, sequence reads were collapsed and filtered. For each sample, productive Simpson clonality was calculated as the square root of Simpson's diversity index over productive rearrangements. TCRdb took over this immuneACCESS table, retaining in-frame rearrangements with V and J assigned. Such tables are incomplete; in checked studies, under half of the missing clones stem from an unresolved V gene, and the remainder is unexplained. Clonal size and the V and J genes are those of that table, whereas D and trimming came from the DNA. The sample table shows around 41,000 clones, and about 89% are seen once. The ten largest clones represent 15% to 17% of the sample.

There are 15 amino acids in the CDR3, from cysteine to phenylalanine inclusive. CDR3 DNA only is kept here, 45 bases in frame from base 1. Trimming takes 3 bases off V and 4 bases off J; junction bases not matched to a gene: 4. Taken from the germline V gene (reference sequence), the CDR1 and CDR2 loops are LGHDT and YNNKEL. In this sample, this clone turned up once. It lacks a known antigen. No clone much larger than this one lies a single base away; base qualities are absent. The investigation overall reported the following: How much clinical and demographic metadata was included differed by source and by participant, and the metadata was provided uncurated.

The collaborating institutions used their own protocols to collect whole blood in K2EDTA tubes. For TCRbeta analysis, collaborator samples were shipped as frozen whole blood, as isolated PBMCs, or as DNA extracted from either sample type. Input material: peripheral blood. The sequence joins TRBV3-1 (or the pseudogene TRBV3-2) to TRBJ2-2; 8 central bases correspond to TRBD2. The receptor comes from a woman aged 25 to 39 in a cohort sampled during active COVID-19. The base sequence is TGTGCCAGCAGCCAGTCGGCGGGAGGCACCGGGGAGCTGTTTTTT. This sequence encodes CASSQSAGGTGELFF.